This TCR beta chain was sequenced in a study of shared clonotypes between healthy human individuals. About the study: The donors, two women and a few men, were aged 18 to 49.

General study points: Naive subsets generally had larger estimated richness than memory subsets. A limitation of the genetic and exposure-history diversity represented arose from few donors. A handful of donors showed sharing of about 5.5% of naive CD4 clonotypes.

This clone has more than one count but fewer than ten. As yet, its antigen is unknown. CDR3 length equals 14 residues. The germline V gene has CDR1 SGHDN and CDR2 FVKESK. Trimming left V 6 bases short and J 4 bases short, with 15 bases between. TCRdb's table, derived via immunoSEQ multiplex PCR, lists solely in-frame clones and lacks some. The sample lists roughly 380,000 clones; just over 95% were seen once. The J gene is TRBJ1-1, the V gene TRBV14; D gene ambiguous. The material sequenced was memory CD8+ T cells sorted from blood. Subset defined: CD45RO+ cells pooled with CCR7-negative TemRA cells. The TCR originated in a man under 40 in good health. The CDR3, as DNA: TGTGCCAGCAGTCAACCCGTTTTGATCACTGAAGCTTTCTTT. It codes for CASSQPVLITEAFF.